Below, 18 T cell receptor beta chains from the same sample are listed, as sequenced in a study of blood T cells in healthy people across ages. Primers used in a second PCR of about 6 to 11 cycles were a sample-barcoded 5' primer and a J-beta primer mix. TCRdb re-analysed the 5' RACE reads in MiXCR, keeping a single row per CDR3 protein. The sample holds about 970,000 distinct CDR3 sequences, roughly half seen once. The sequenced material came from blood. These receptors all stem from a woman aged 60-70 years in good health.

This chain links TRBV7-2 with TRBJ2-5, with D possibly matching TRBD2 (6 bases). The CDR3 extends over 16 amino acids. Germline CDR1 is SGHTA and CDR2 is FQGNSA. V dropped 3 bases and J dropped 2 bases, with 16 bases sitting between them. CDR3 sequence (DNA): TGTGCCAGCAGCTTCCGGGAGCCACGCAGTCAAGAGACCCAGTACTTC. Residues: CASSFREPRSQETQYF.

The CDR3 region has the DNA TGCAGTGCTAGAGAGGGACAGGCGTGGTCCGAAAACATTCAGTACTTC. Its translation is CSAREGQAWSENIQYF. The chain uses TRBV20-1 and TRBJ2-4; 8 bases are shared with TRBD1. This CDR3 is built from 16 residues. V lost 0 bases and J lost 5; bases outside the gene matches: 9. The germline gives CDR1 DFQATT, CDR2 SNEGSKA (reference sequence).

This rearrangement joins TRBV4-3 to TRBJ2-3, with no clear D. Looked up from germline, CDR1 is LGHNA and CDR2 is YSLEER. V dropped 0 bases and J dropped 0 bases, with 10 bases sitting between them. The CDR3 is 16 amino acids. CDR3 loop: CASSQDQAVSTDTQYF. DNA of the CDR3: TGCGCCAGCAGCCAAGATCAGGCGGTGAGCACAGATACGCAGTATTTT.

The chain combines TRBV6-6 with TRBJ1-2; D not certain. Trimming left V 6 bases short and J 5 bases short, with 13 bases between. This CDR3 has 13 residues. Germline-derived CDR1 and CDR2 are MNHNY and SVGAGI (reference sequence). CDR3 sequence: CASSPAMGYGYTF. CDR3 nucleotide sequence: TGTGCCAGCAGCCCGGCGATGGGTTATGGCTACACCTTC.

CDR3 residues: CSASYTLGTGNEQFF. The CDR3 DNA is TGCAGTGCTAGCTATACTCTAGGTACCGGGAATGAGCAGTTCTTC. This chain connects TRBV20-1 to TRBJ2-1, with D unresolved. The CDR3 runs 15 residues. Germline CDR1 DFQATT, CDR2 SNEGSKA (reference sequence). Between the trimmed V and J ends, which lost 3 bases and 7 bases, there was a span of 19 bases.

The chain joins TRBV29-1 to TRBJ2-7, with TRBD2 identical over 7 bases. Germline assignment: CDR1 SQVTM and CDR2 ANQGSEA. This CDR3 is 13 amino acids long. The ends lost 7 bases at V and 1 base at J; junction bases unmatched: 7. The CDR3, as DNA: TGCAGCGGAGTCCAGGGAGGGTCCTACGAGCAGTACTTC. This codes for CSGVQGGSYEQYF.

In this sample, this clonotype turned up many times. The chain joins TRBV12-3 or TRBV12-4 to TRBJ2-3, with TRBD1 as a possible D gene (6 bases). The germline V and J ends were trimmed by 6 bases and 4 bases, with 11 bases remaining between them. The CDR3 totals 13 residues. This CDR3 reads CASRNRAADTQYF. The CDR3 region has the DNA TGTGCCAGCAGGAACAGGGCTGCAGATACGCAGTATTTT.

This clonotype occurred a few times. This rearrangement joins TRBV29-1 to TRBJ2-1; no definite D call. CDR3 length: 11 amino acids. The germline CDR1 and CDR2 sequences are SQVTM and ANQGSEA. V shed 6 bases and J shed 9 bases, with 12 bases lying between them. The CDR3 reads CSVGPGVEQFF. CDR3 nucleotide sequence: TGCAGCGTAGGGCCGGGTGTTGAGCAGTTCTTC.

This chain joins TRBV20-1 and TRBJ2-7, with 10 bases aligning to TRBD2. CDR1 DFQATT and CDR2 SNEGSKA come from the germline V gene (reference sequence). The CDR3 has 18 residues. Trimming cost V 1 base and J 4 bases; bases outside gene matches: 16. CDR3 sequence reads: CSARGSRTSGKGGYEQYF. In DNA form, the CDR3 reads TGCAGTGCTAGAGGAAGTAGAACTAGCGGGAAGGGAGGGTACGAGCAGTACTTC.

The rearrangement joins TRBV24-1 to TRBJ2-7, with 14 positions matching TRBD2. The CDR3 runs to 16 residues. V dropped 6 bases and J dropped 3; count of bases not matched to a gene: 6. Germline CDR1 KGHDR, CDR2 SFDVKD. The CDR3, as DNA: TGTGCCACCAGTTCCGGGACTAGCGGGAGAAACTACGAGCAGTACTTC. This translates into CATSSGTSGRNYEQYF.

This chain links TRBV27 with TRBJ2-5; D not resolved. The assigned J gene may be wrong: the sequence end matches TRBJ2-7 better. The germline gives CDR1 MNHEY, CDR2 SMNVEV (reference sequence). The CDR3 consists of 11 residues. The CDR3, as DNA: TGTGCCAACATTCGCGGAGACGAGCAGTACTTC. Its translation: CANIRGDEQYF.

This rearrangement joins TRBV29-1 to TRBJ2-1; 7 bases agree with TRBD2. Germline trimming cut 7 bases from V and 3 bases from J; bases unmatched to any gene: 21. The CDR3 runs to 18 residues. Germline-derived CDR1 and CDR2 are SQVTM and ANQGSEA. The CDR3 bases are TGCAGCGCTATTTCGAGGAGGGCTGGGAGGGAGGGCTACAATGAGCAGTTCTTC. Translated: CSAISRRAGREGYNEQFF.

Here the CDR3 DNA reads TGTGCCAGCAGTTTGCCCCGACAGGGCGCGGAAGCTTTCTTT. Residues: CASSLPRQGAEAFF. This chain joins TRBV12-3 or TRBV12-4 and TRBJ1-1; TRBD1 matches 7 bases. The V and J ends lost 3 bases and 8 bases, in that order; junction bases with no gene match: 9. This CDR3 has 14 amino acids.

This sequence joins TRBV14 and TRBJ2-7; D is ambiguous. The germline V gene has CDR1 SGHDN and CDR2 FVKESK. The CDR3 spans 16 residues. V gave up 4 bases and J gave up 5 bases, with 21 bases separating them. The CDR3, as DNA: TGTGCCAGCAGCCCCCCGGGTGCCAGGAGATTCCACGAGCAGTACTTC. Its translation: CASSPPGARRFHEQYF.

The chain uses TRBV5-6 and TRBJ2-1, with 10 nucleotides matching TRBD2. The V segment lost 6 bases and the J segment 7 bases; nucleotides outside the gene matches: 10. The V gene's germline CDR1 is SGHDT and CDR2 YYEEEE. CDR3 length equals 15 residues. CDR3 coding DNA: TGTGCCAGCACCCCTCGGGCTAGCGGGAGAAATGAGCAGTTCTTC. Translating it yields CASTPRASGRNEQFF.

This clonotype was detected many times. The chain joins TRBV5-1 to TRBJ2-1; 8 positions agree with TRBD2. V shed 4 bases and J 0 bases; nucleotides not matched to a gene: 3. Germline V gene sequence: CDR1 SGHRS, CDR2 YFSETQ. CDR3 length equals 15 residues. DNA of the CDR3: TGCGCCAGCAGCGTCAGCGGGAGCTCCTACAATGAGCAGTTCTTC. Its translation: CASSVSGSSYNEQFF.

This clonotype was seen just once. The chain uses TRBV28 and TRBJ1-3; no clear D. CDR3 length: 13 amino acids. The V end lost 4 bases, the J end lost 4 bases, and 8 bases lay between the germline ends. The germline V gene has CDR1 MDHEN and CDR2 SYDVKM. In DNA, the CDR3 is TGTGCCAGCAGTTGGGCCCCAGGAAACACCATATATTTT. Protein: CASSWAPGNTIYF.

This clonotype was found a few times. This chain uses TRBV4-2 with TRBJ2-3, with TRBD1 as a possible D gene (6 bases). This CDR3 is 15 amino acids long. Trimming shortened V by 4 bases and J by 0 bases, and 11 bases separated the two germline ends. Germline CDR1 LGHNA, CDR2 YNFKEQ. Here the CDR3 reads CASSPGHLSTDTQYF. CDR3 DNA sequence: TGTGCCAGCAGCCCGGGACATCTTAGCACAGATACGCAGTATTTT.